Following are 15 T cell receptor beta chains from one sample sequenced in a study of PD-1 blockade in classical Hodgkin lymphoma. Clones were read by immunoSEQ multiplex PCR, and TCRdb kept only the in-frame ones, dropping some. The sample includes thousands of clones, around 78% of them seen just once. Time point reported: newly diagnosed, previously untreated cHL patient sample. Sequenced: peripheral blood mononuclear cells (PBMCs). The receptors shown here come from a human donor with classical Hodgkin lymphoma.

The V and J genes are TRBV9 and TRBJ1-2, with a tentative D call TRBD1 (5 bases). This CDR3 has 13 residues. Germline V gene sequence: CDR1 SGDLS, CDR2 YYNGEE. V was pared by 4 bases and J by 1 base, with 8 bases between. The CDR3 DNA reads TGTGCCAGCAGCTCGACAGTTAACTATGGCTACACCTTC. It yields the protein CASSSTVNYGYTF.

In its sample, this clone was seen a few times. This sequence joins TRBV6-1 and TRBJ1-5; 7 nucleotides match TRBD1. The CDR3 is 16 residues long. The V and J ends lost 3 bases and 4 bases, in that order; junction bases with no gene match: 9. Germline V CDR1 and CDR2: MNHNS, SASEGT. The CDR3 loop reads CASSDPDQGGNQPQHF. CDR3 coding DNA: TGTGCCAGCAGTGACCCGGACCAGGGGGGGAATCAGCCCCAGCATTTT.

The chain joins TRBV7-3 to TRBJ1-2; TRBD1 matches at 7 bases. V was clipped by 2 bases and J by 3 bases; unmatched bases: 12. This CDR3 spans 17 amino acids. The germline V gene encodes CDR1 SGHTA and CDR2 FQGTGA. The CDR3 is CASSLAEEQGEDYGYTF. DNA for the CDR3: TGTGCCAGCAGCTTAGCGGAGGAGCAGGGGGAGGACTATGGCTACACCTTC.

This clone appeared once. V gene TRBV19 combines with J gene TRBJ2-3; no clear D. V lost 3 bases and J lost 2, with 9 bases in between. CDR3 length: 14 residues. Germline V gives CDR1 LNHDA, CDR2 SQIVND (reference sequence). CDR3 amino acids: CASSIGQNTDTQYF. For the CDR3, the DNA is TGTGCCAGTAGTATCGGGCAGAACACAGATACGCAGTATTTT. The full variable domain, its missing parts supplied by reference TRBV19 and TRBJ2-3, is DGGITQSPKYLFRKEGQNVTLSCEQNLNHDAMYWYRQDPGQGLRLIYYSQIVNDFQKGDIAEGYSVSREKKESFPLTVTSAQKNPTAFYLCASSIGQNTDTQYFGPGTRLTVL.

The gene calls are TRBV6-5 and TRBJ2-3; possibly TRBD2 for D (7 bases). The CDR3 contains 14 residues. V shed 7 bases and J shed 6 bases, with 17 bases lying between them. Looked up from germline, CDR1 is MNHEY and CDR2 is SVGAGI. CDR3 in DNA: TGTGCCAGCAAGTCTGAGGGGGGAGGGGATACGCAGTATTTT. Amino acid sequence: CASKSEGGGDTQYF.

The chain uses TRBV4-2 and TRBJ2-6, with D perhaps matching TRBD2 (6 bases). Trimming stripped 0 bases from V and 3 bases from J, with 9 bases between. This CDR3 is 16 amino acids long. Germline-derived CDR1 and CDR2 are LGHNA and YNFKEQ. CDR3 sequence reads: CASSQDGGLGANVLTF. For the CDR3, the DNA is TGTGCCAGCAGCCAAGATGGAGGGCTTGGGGCCAACGTCCTGACTTTC.

This chain uses TRBV7-6 with TRBJ2-3; 7 nucleotides match TRBD2. From germline, CDR1 is SGHVS and CDR2 FNYEAQ. The CDR3 contains 16 residues. With V trimmed by 1 base and J by 0 bases, 4 bases remained unmatched. The CDR3 DNA reads as TGTGCCAGCAGCTTAGTGGGGGAGGGAAGCACAGATACGCAGTATTTT. This translates into CASSLVGEGSTDTQYF. Combining the CDR3 with reference TRBV7-6 and TRBJ2-3 gives the whole variable domain GAGVSQSPRYKVTKRGQDVALRCDPISGHVSLYWYRQALGQGPEFLTYFNYEAQQDKSGLPNDRFSAERPEGSISTLTIQRTEQRDSAMYRCASSLVGEGSTDTQYFGPGTRLTVL.

The J gene is TRBJ2-2, the V gene TRBV7-6, with D uncertain. Trimming shortened V by 1 base and J by 2 bases, and 11 bases separated the two germline ends. The CDR3 contains 16 residues. CDR1 is SGHVS and CDR2 is FNYEAQ in the germline V gene. CDR3 sequence: CASSLGLAANTGELFF. CDR3 nucleotides: TGTGCCAGCAGCTTAGGGCTGGCGGCAAACACCGGGGAGCTGTTTTTT.

This clone is medium-sized. This specimen includes other DNA sequences encoding the same CDR3. This chain connects TRBV19 to TRBJ2-2; 7 bases agree with TRBD1. After removal of 7 bases from V and 6 bases from J, the junction contained 8 bases not matched to a gene. The V gene's germline CDR1 is LNHDA and CDR2 SQIVND (reference sequence). CDR3 length equals 14 residues. The CDR3 DNA reads TGTGCCAGTACGGAGACAGGGTCGGCCGGGGAGCTGTTTTTT. This translates into CASTETGSAGELFF.

The V and J genes are TRBV5-5 and TRBJ2-7, with a possible D match to TRBD1 (6 bases). Trimming pared 0 bases from V and 3 bases from J, leaving 10 bases between. CDR3 length: 14 residues. Germline loops: CDR1 SGHKS, CDR2 YYEKEE (reference sequence). The CDR3 DNA follows: TGTGCCAGCAGCTTGGCCCCACAGGGCTACGAGCAGTACTTC. Protein sequence: CASSLAPQGYEQYF.

This clone was counted a single time. The rearrangement joins TRBV5-4 to TRBJ2-3, with 8 positions matching TRBD2. The CDR3 is 15 residues long. CDR1 is SGHNT, CDR2 YYREEE, per germline (reference sequence). The J segment lost 7 bases and the V segment lost 4 bases, leaving 11 bases of the junction unmatched. The CDR3 spells CASSPYKAGANTQYF. CDR3 nucleotides: TGTGCCAGCAGCCCGTACAAAGCGGGAGCAAATACGCAGTATTTT.

V usage is TRBV19 and J usage is TRBJ1-3; D gene ambiguous. Trimming cost V 7 bases and J 4 bases, with 14 bases left between them. The germline V gene encodes CDR1 LNHDA and CDR2 SQIVND (reference sequence). The CDR3 totals 14 residues. The CDR3 spells CASTTSSRGNTIYF. The CDR3 region has the DNA TGTGCCAGTACTACATCCAGCCGGGGAAACACCATATATTTT.

J is TRBJ2-7 and V is TRBV19, with TRBD1 identical over 9 bases. J lost 6 bases, V lost 10 bases, and 13 bases had no gene match. CDR3 length: 14 amino acids. Germline V gives CDR1 LNHDA, CDR2 SQIVND (reference sequence). CDR3 sequence: CAILTDRGAAEQYF. CDR3 DNA: TGTGCCATCTTGACGGACAGGGGAGCCGCCGAGCAGTACTTC.

Worth noting for this clone: This same CDR3 is encoded by further DNA sequences in the sample. The rearrangement joins TRBV5-1 to TRBJ2-6, with D unclear. The germline V and J ends were trimmed by 0 bases and 1 base, with 5 bases remaining between them. Germline lookup yields CDR1 SGHRS and CDR2 YFSETQ. The CDR3 totals 15 residues. The CDR3 region has the DNA TGCGCCAGCAGCTTGGTGGGGTCTGGGGCCAACGTCCTGACTTTC. It encodes CASSLVGSGANVLTF.

This chain links TRBV2 with TRBJ2-1; the match to TRBD1 covers 8 bases. The CDR3 contains 16 residues. Germline V lookup: CDR1 SNHLY, CDR2 FYNNEI. Germline trimming cut 4 bases from V and 5 bases from J; bases unmatched to any gene: 10. In DNA, the CDR3 is TGTGCCAGCAGTGGACAGGGGCGCCACGTGGACAATGAGCAGTTCTTC. It is translated as CASSGQGRHVDNEQFF. The variable domain in full, completed from reference TRBV2 and TRBJ2-1, reads EPEVTQTPSHQVTQMGQEVILRCVPISNHLYFYWYRQILGQKVEFLVSFYNNEISEKSEIFDDQFSVERPDGSNFTLKIRSTKLEDSAMYFCASSGQGRHVDNEQFFGPGTRLTVL.